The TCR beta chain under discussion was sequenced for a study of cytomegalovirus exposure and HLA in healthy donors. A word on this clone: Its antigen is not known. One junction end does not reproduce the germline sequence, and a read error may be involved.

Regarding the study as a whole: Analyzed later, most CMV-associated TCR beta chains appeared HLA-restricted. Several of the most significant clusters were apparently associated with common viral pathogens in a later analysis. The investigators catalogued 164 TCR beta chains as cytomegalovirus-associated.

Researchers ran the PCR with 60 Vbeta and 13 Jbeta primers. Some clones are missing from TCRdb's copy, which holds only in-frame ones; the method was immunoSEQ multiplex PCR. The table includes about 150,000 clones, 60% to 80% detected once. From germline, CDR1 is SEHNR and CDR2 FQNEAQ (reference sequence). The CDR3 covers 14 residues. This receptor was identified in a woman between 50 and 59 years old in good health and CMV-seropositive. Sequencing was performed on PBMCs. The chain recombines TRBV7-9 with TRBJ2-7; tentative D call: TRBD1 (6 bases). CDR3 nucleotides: TGTTCCAGCAGCTCACGACAGGTGGCCTACGAGCAGTACTTC. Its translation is CSSSSRQVAYEQYF.